This is a list of T cell receptor beta chains from one sample in a study of CD8+CD57+ T cells in acquired aplastic anemia. Via MiXCR, TCRdb re-called the reads, giving one row per CDR3 protein. The repertoire includes a few hundred thousand distinct CDR3 sequences, approximately 35% of them detected once, and approximately 1.2% sits in the top ten. Source material: sorted CD4+, CD8+, or CD8+CD57+ T cells (not recorded which) from PBMCs. These receptors all come from a human donor in good health, serving as a control. The CDR3 runs from the conserved cysteine through the conserved F or W. The D gene is left open where the match is weak. Size is omitted from some rows. Given values are once, few, many or a class for expanded clones.

TRBV19	TRBD2	.	TRBJ2-1	CASSIGTSGTYSSYNEQFF	TGTGCCAGTAGTATTGGGACTAGCGGCACATATAGCTCCTACAATGAGCAGTTCTTC
TRBV4-1	.	many	TRBJ2-7	CASSQSPLREQYF	TGCGCCAGCAGCCAGTCCCCGCTTCGCGAGCAGTACTTC
TRBV2	TRBD1	many	TRBJ2-5	CASSEAGRGRETQYF	TGTGCCAGCAGTGAAGCGGGTAGGGGGCGGGAGACCCAGTACTTC
TRBV2	TRBD2	many	TRBJ2-7	CASLGASGSYEQYF	TGTGCCAGTCTGGGGGCTAGCGGGAGTTACGAGCAGTACTTC
TRBV7-9	.	many	TRBJ1-2	CASSLEKRHGYTF	TGTGCCAGCAGCTTAGAAAAGCGACATGGCTACACCTTC
TRBV4-1	.	.	TRBJ1-2	CASSQGGAGTNNYGYTF	TGCGCCAGCAGCCAAGGGGGGGCTGGGACGAATAACTATGGCTACACCTTC
TRBV19	TRBD2	once	TRBJ2-1	CTSRTSGLAGETGQFF	TGTACCAGTAGAACCTCGGGACTAGCGGGAGAAACTGGGCAGTTCTTC
TRBV19	TRBD1	.	TRBJ1-1	CATLKKRDRGRITEAFF	TGTGCCACACTCAAGAAACGGGACAGGGGGCGCATCACTGAAGCTTTCTTT
TRBV20-1	TRBD2	.	TRBJ2-5	CSARQSGGFQETQYF	TGCAGTGCTAGACAAAGCGGGGGCTTCCAAGAGACCCAGTACTTC
TRBV10-3	.	many	TRBJ2-7	CAISEPHWLSSSYEQYF	TGTGCCATCAGTGAGCCCCACTGGCTTAGTAGCTCCTACGAGCAGTACTTC
TRBV7-3	.	many	TRBJ2-5	CASSLRPSVQETQYF	TGTGCCAGCAGCTTACGTCCTAGCGTACAAGAGACCCAGTACTTC
TRBV10-2	.	few	TRBJ1-2	CASSDRGDGYTF	TGCGCCAGCAGTGACAGGGGTGATGGCTACACCTTC
TRBV6-5	.	few	TRBJ1-4	CAGSSYRERNEKLFF	TGTGCCGGCAGTTCCTACAGAGAGAGAAATGAAAAACTGTTTTTT
TRBV10-3	.	.	TRBJ1-2	CAIRGWTVYGCTF	TGTGCCATCAGGGGTTGGACGGTCTATGGCTGCACCTTC
TRBV5-5	TRBD1	many	TRBJ1-6	CASSSGQGLLHSPLHF	TGTGCCAGCAGCTCGGGACAGGGCCTCTTACATTCACCCCTCCACTTT
TRBV24-1	TRBD1	many	TRBJ2-4	CATSTGEVNIQYF	TGTGCCACCTCGACAGGGGAGGTGAACATTCAGTACTTC
TRBV7-9	TRBD1	.	TRBJ2-7	CASSLGGTVAYEQYF	TGTGCCAGCAGCTTAGGTGGGACAGTGGCCTACGAGCAGTACTTC
TRBV14	TRBD2	few	TRBJ2-1	CASSRLAGGGQLNEQFF	TGTGCCAGCAGTCGACTAGCGGGGGGCGGACAACTAAATGAGCAGTTCTTC
TRBV6-5	.	many	TRBJ1-2	CASSYQGSHGYTF	TGTGCCAGCAGTTACCAGGGGTCGCATGGCTACACCTTC
TRBV11-3	.	many	TRBJ1-2	CASSREGGYGYTF	TGTGCCAGCAGCCGCGAAGGGGGTTATGGCTACACCTTC
TRBV20-1	.	many	TRBJ2-3	CSARRSADTQYF	TGCAGTGCTAGACGTTCCGCAGATACGCAGTATTTT
TRBV20-1	TRBD1	.	TRBJ1-5	CSARDRGGNQPQHF	TGCAGTGCTAGGGACAGGGGGGGCAATCAGCCCCAGCATTTT
TRBV5-1	TRBD1	.	TRBJ2-2	CASSVDRAGELFF	TGCGCCAGCAGCGTAGACAGGGCCGGGGAGCTGTTTTTT
TRBV12-3/TRBV12-4	.	.	TRBJ2-2	CASSPRISGELFF	TGTGCCAGCAGTCCCAGAATATCCGGGGAGCTGTTTTTT
TRBV7-2	TRBD2	many	TRBJ2-7	CASSLSGRSSYEQYF	TGTGCCAGCAGCTTGAGCGGGAGGTCATCCTACGAGCAGTACTTC
TRBV20-1	TRBD2	few	TRBJ2-7	CSALSPGLASEQYF	TGCAGTGCTCTAAGCCCGGGACTAGCGAGCGAGCAGTACTTC
TRBV6-5	.	few	TRBJ2-1	CASSYGRVRNEQFF	TGTGCCAGCAGTTACGGTCGGGTTAGGAATGAGCAGTTCTTC
TRBV21-1	.	.	TRBJ2-2	CASTKGGWTGSYGSTGELFF	TGTGCCAGCACGAAGGGGGGCTGGACAGGGTCCTATGGGAGCACCGGGGAGCTGTTTTTT
TRBV15	.	.	TRBJ1-5	CATSRRGGSQPQHF	TGTGCCACCAGCAGAAGGGGAGGGAGTCAGCCCCAGCATTTT
TRBV20-1	TRBD2	.	TRBJ2-1	CSAPHRTSGGLGEQFF	TGCAGTGCTCCCCACCGGACTAGCGGGGGGTTGGGGGAGCAGTTCTTC
TRBV29-1	.	.	TRBJ2-5	CSVTTGSSPRVQETQYF	TGCAGCGTTACGACAGGAAGTTCCCCGAGAGTACAAGAGACCCAGTACTTC
TRBV9	.	.	TRBJ1-1	CASSVGGDNTEAFF	TGTGCCAGCAGCGTAGGGGGGGACAACACTGAAGCTTTCTTT
TRBV7-2	.	few	TRBJ1-1	CASSDGGGPGTEAFF	TGTGCCAGCAGCGACGGGGGGGGGCCCGGGACTGAAGCTTTCTTT
TRBV10-3	.	once	TRBJ1-2	CAISGQVLGYTF	TGTGCCATCAGTGGACAGGTTTTGGGCTACACCTTC
TRBV7-2	TRBD1	.	TRBJ1-2	CASSWDRRGYTF	TGTGCCAGCAGCTGGGACAGGAGGGGCTACACCTTC
TRBV10-3	TRBD1	.	TRBJ1-3	CAISYSNRGNTTYF	TGTGCCATCAGTTACTCGAACAGGGGAAACACCACATATTTT
TRBV24-1	TRBD2	many	TRBJ2-3	CATSESGGSTDTQYF	TGTGCCACCAGTGAGAGCGGGGGCAGCACAGATACGCAGTATTTT
TRBV10-3	TRBD1	.	TRBJ1-2	CAISASGQGGYGYTF	TGTGCCATCAGTGCGTCGGGACAGGGCGGCTATGGCTACACCTTC
TRBV2	.	.	TRBJ1-1	CASSLVEVPAEAFF	TGTGCCAGCAGCTTAGTTGAAGTTCCCGCTGAAGCTTTCTTT
TRBV5-1	TRBD1	few	TRBJ2-4	CASSIESLGQGKNIQYF	TGCGCCAGCAGCATAGAGAGCTTGGGACAGGGAAAAAACATTCAGTACTTC
TRBV4-1	TRBD1	.	TRBJ1-3	CASSFEGGQGGNTIYF	TGCGCCAGCAGCTTCGAGGGGGGACAGGGTGGAAACACCATATATTTT
TRBV20-1	.	.	TRBJ1-2	CSARAGPQNGYTF	TGCAGTGCTAGGGCGGGACCTCAAAATGGCTACACCTTC
TRBV19	TRBD1	many	TRBJ2-7	CASSMGQGDYEQYF	TGTGCCAGTAGTATGGGACAGGGGGACTACGAGCAGTACTTC
TRBV2	.	many	TRBJ1-1	CASNHENTEAFF	TGTGCCAGCAATCACGAGAACACTGAAGCTTTCTTT
TRBV3-1	TRBD1	.	TRBJ1-2	CASSRRDRENYGYTF	TGTGCCAGCAGCCGGCGGGACAGGGAGAATTATGGCTACACCTTC
TRBV24-1	.	many	TRBJ2-1	CATSDAGTPDNEQFF	TGTGCCACCAGTGATGCCGGGACGCCCGACAATGAGCAGTTCTTC
TRBV4-2	.	few	TRBJ1-2	CASSQDPQALYSGGYTF	TGTGCCAGCAGCCAAGATCCTCAGGCCCTTTATTCAGGTGGCTACACCTTC
TRBV2	TRBD1	.	TRBJ1-6	CASITTGDSPLHF	TGTGCCAGCATTACCACAGGGGACTCACCCCTCCACTTT
TRBV5-1	.	.	TRBJ1-1	CAGSTTVNTEAFF	TGCGCCGGCAGTACAACGGTTAACACTGAAGCTTTCTTT
TRBV11-1	.	.	TRBJ2-1	CASSSRWTNEQFF	TGTGCCAGCAGCTCGCGATGGACCAATGAGCAGTTCTTC
TRBV11-1	.	many	TRBJ2-7	CASSTGGPPYEQYF	TGTGCCAGCAGCACCGGAGGGCCTCCCTACGAGCAGTACTTC
TRBV2	TRBD1	many	TRBJ1-1	CASRALGQEAFF	TGTGCCAGCAGGGCATTGGGACAGGAGGCTTTCTTT
TRBV9	.	.	TRBJ1-1	CASSVAGVNTEAFF	TGTGCCAGCAGCGTAGCCGGGGTGAACACTGAAGCTTTCTTT
TRBV7-3	.	many	TRBJ1-5	CASSGDIGQPQHF	TGTGCCAGCAGCGGGGACATTGGGCAGCCCCAGCATTTT
TRBV2	.	many	TRBJ2-7	CASSVMVSSAYEQYF	TGTGCCAGCAGTGTTATGGTCAGTTCAGCCTACGAGCAGTACTTC
TRBV9	.	.	TRBJ1-1	CASSDDRGVNTEAFF	TGTGCCAGCAGCGACGACCGGGGAGTAAACACTGAAGCTTTCTTT
TRBV5-1	.	.	TRBJ1-1	CASSLDSSSFPEAFF	TGCGCCAGCAGCTTGGACAGCAGTTCTTTCCCTGAAGCTTTCTTT
TRBV12-3/TRBV12-4	.	few	TRBJ1-1	CASRNRAAFF	TGTGCCAGCAGGAACAGGGCGGCTTTCTTT
TRBV10-3	TRBD1	.	TRBJ1-4	CAISEPPGLGTVGEKLFF	TGTGCCATCAGTGAGCCGCCCGGACTCGGGACAGTTGGTGAAAAACTGTTTTTT